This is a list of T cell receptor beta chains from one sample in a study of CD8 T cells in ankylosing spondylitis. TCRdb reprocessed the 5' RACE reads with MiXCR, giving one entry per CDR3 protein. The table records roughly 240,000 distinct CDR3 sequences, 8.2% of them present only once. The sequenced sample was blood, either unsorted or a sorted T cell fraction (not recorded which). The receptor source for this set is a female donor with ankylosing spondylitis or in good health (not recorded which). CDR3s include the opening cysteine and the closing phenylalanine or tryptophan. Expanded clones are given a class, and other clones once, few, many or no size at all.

CDR3 protein: CATSDLHRGMGEQFF; V gene: TRBV24-1; clone size: many; CDR3 length: 15
CDR3 protein: CSASLGKRVVNEQFF; V gene: TRBV20-1; clone size: many; CDR3 length: 15
CDR3 protein: CSSAQGMNTEAFF; V gene: TRBV29-1; clone size: many; CDR3 length: 13
CDR3 protein: CASSLKWDYGYTF; V gene: TRBV7-2; clone size: few; CDR3 length: 13
CDR3 protein: CSARYSRVSVTDTQYF; V gene: TRBV20-1; clone size: many; CDR3 length: 16
CDR3 protein: CASSYWAGTEAFF; V gene: TRBV6-5; clone size: many; CDR3 length: 13
CDR3 protein: CASSQGEVYGYTF; V gene: TRBV19; clone size: NA; CDR3 length: 13
CDR3 protein: CASSLRDRVGSPLHF; V gene: TRBV27; clone size: many; CDR3 length: 15
CDR3 protein: CASSLAGSVLTF; V gene: TRBV28; clone size: many; CDR3 length: 12
CDR3 protein: CASTPWDSTYEQYF; V gene: TRBV7-2; clone size: NA; CDR3 length: 14
CDR3 protein: CASSPGQGAEQYF; V gene: TRBV18; clone size: NA; CDR3 length: 13
CDR3 protein: CASSYSSGLEAFF; V gene: TRBV6-5; clone size: many; CDR3 length: 13
CDR3 protein: CASSLGGDILTQYF; V gene: TRBV5-1; clone size: many; CDR3 length: 14
CDR3 protein: CASSLTGMDTGELFF; V gene: TRBV7-8; clone size: many; CDR3 length: 15
CDR3 protein: CSAARTDTQYF; V gene: TRBV29-1; clone size: many; CDR3 length: 11
CDR3 protein: CASGLTGNTEAFF; V gene: TRBV12-5; clone size: many; CDR3 length: 13
CDR3 protein: CSAPDPFRDEQYF; V gene: TRBV20-1; clone size: many; CDR3 length: 13
CDR3 protein: CAWSVSQRGQPQHF; V gene: TRBV30; clone size: NA; CDR3 length: 14
CDR3 protein: CASSLVLAMNTEAFF; V gene: TRBV7-8; clone size: many; CDR3 length: 15
CDR3 protein: CASSLAPTSGSVTGELFF; V gene: TRBV7-6; clone size: many; CDR3 length: 18
CDR3 protein: CASSRTRGQTGELFF; V gene: TRBV11-3; clone size: NA; CDR3 length: 15
CDR3 protein: CASSLDGLRYEQYF; V gene: TRBV11-2; clone size: many; CDR3 length: 14
CDR3 protein: CASSESSGGTSGSYEQYF; V gene: TRBV6-1; clone size: many; CDR3 length: 18
CDR3 protein: CASSLSGRRYEQYF; V gene: TRBV3-1; clone size: many; CDR3 length: 14
CDR3 protein: CASSEARSGSEAFF; V gene: TRBV6-1; clone size: many; CDR3 length: 14
CDR3 protein: CASSLGQTIDLTEAFF; V gene: TRBV5-1; clone size: many; CDR3 length: 16
CDR3 protein: CASSLVKNTEAFF; V gene: TRBV12-3/TRBV12-4; clone size: many; CDR3 length: 13
CDR3 protein: CAISSAGGRTDTQYF; V gene: TRBV10-3; clone size: many; CDR3 length: 15
CDR3 protein: CSAMGLAGAVIRVF; V gene: TRBV20-1; clone size: many; CDR3 length: 14
CDR3 protein: CTSCSSSNREDSGANVLTF; V gene: TRBV2; clone size: NA; CDR3 length: 19
CDR3 protein: CASSLARDPHNEQFF; V gene: TRBV7-6; clone size: many; CDR3 length: 15
CDR3 protein: CASIPSPIGSYNEQFF; V gene: TRBV5-5; clone size: many; CDR3 length: 16
CDR3 protein: CCARRIVGADSGNTIYF; V gene: TRBV20-1; clone size: many; CDR3 length: 17
CDR3 protein: CASGLGTGGGQETQYF; V gene: TRBV12-5; clone size: NA; CDR3 length: 16
CDR3 protein: CASSKTGPSTDTQYF; V gene: TRBV5-6; clone size: many; CDR3 length: 15
CDR3 protein: CASSQEPGGRGATNEKLFF; V gene: TRBV4-3; clone size: many; CDR3 length: 19
CDR3 protein: CASSPGSGQPYGYTF; V gene: TRBV3-1; clone size: many; CDR3 length: 15
CDR3 protein: CASSSSGAANVLTF; V gene: TRBV7-3; clone size: many; CDR3 length: 14
CDR3 protein: CASSQALAGLADTQYF; V gene: TRBV4-3; clone size: NA; CDR3 length: 16
CDR3 protein: CASSASGSTDTQYF; V gene: TRBV12-3/TRBV12-4; clone size: many; CDR3 length: 14
CDR3 protein: CASSQVPGEAFF; V gene: TRBV4-2; clone size: many; CDR3 length: 12
CDR3 protein: CSVDGQVEAFF; V gene: TRBV29-1; clone size: many; CDR3 length: 11
CDR3 protein: CASSLTRDARGELFF; V gene: TRBV12-3/TRBV12-4; clone size: many; CDR3 length: 15
CDR3 protein: CASSRDSGNQPQHF; V gene: TRBV2; clone size: many; CDR3 length: 14
CDR3 protein: CASSPDGRNEQFF; V gene: TRBV7-3; clone size: many; CDR3 length: 13
CDR3 protein: CASSPLTGHYEQYF; V gene: TRBV27; clone size: many; CDR3 length: 14
CDR3 protein: CASSLTRSGEQFF; V gene: TRBV7-3; clone size: many; CDR3 length: 13
CDR3 protein: CATSRDRGIDEQFF; V gene: TRBV24-1; clone size: many; CDR3 length: 14